Here is one T cell receptor (beta chain) with its context. The sample comes from a study of blood T cell repertoires in COVID-19. About the study: Sites in the United States, Italy and Spain provided acute and convalescent COVID-19 samples.

Participants' own reports of clinical history determined their cohort assignment. With 4 bases removed from V and 4 bases from J, the gap between germline ends came to 5 bases. The CDR3 sequence is 12 residues long. Germline loops: CDR1 GTSNPN, CDR2 SVGIG (reference sequence). Clones were sequenced by immunoSEQ multiplex PCR, and TCRdb holds only the in-frame ones, with some missing. The table includes 300,000 to 350,000 clones, roughly 86% detected once. This chain links TRBV30 with TRBJ2-6; D remains ambiguous. The receptor's source is a woman in her 30s who had recovered from COVID-19. Sequencing was carried out using PBMCs or T cells enriched from blood (not recorded which). CDR3 loop: CAWMAGANVLTF. The DNA for the CDR3 is TGTGCCTGGATGGCAGGGGCCAACGTCCTGACTTTC.